The clone carrying this TCR beta chain turned up a few times. Its antigen is currently unknown. The data are from a study of cytomegalovirus exposure and HLA in healthy donors. Overall study context: Some 85 million unique TCRs from HLA-typed donors were held in an early data release.

PCR primers comprised 60 Vbeta and 13 Jbeta primers. Assay used: immunoSEQ multiplex PCR; TCRdb lists only in-frame clones, some missing. This sample has roughly 140,000 clones, with about a tenth found just once. General observations from the study: Roughly even sequencing depth across donors was the assumption behind the presence/absence analyses. Donor immune exposure was known only as CMV serostatus.

Germline CDR1 and CDR2: MNHNS and SASEGT. The CDR3 loop spans 16 amino acids. With 4 bases removed from V and 0 bases from J, the gap between germline ends came to 13 bases. The receptor comes from a male donor in good health and CMV-seronegative. Specimen: PBMCs. This chain joins TRBV6-1 and TRBJ2-1; D perhaps matches TRBD2 (6 bases). This CDR3 reads CASSGEIAVSYNEQFF. CDR3 nucleotide sequence: TGTGCCAGCAGTGGGGAGATAGCGGTCTCCTACAATGAGCAGTTCTTC.